This paragraph reports one T cell receptor (beta chain). Germline CDR1 and CDR2: MGHRA and YSYEKL. CDR3 length: 16 residues. TCRdb's table, derived via immunoSEQ multiplex PCR, lists solely in-frame clones and lacks some. The data show roughly 2,000,000 clones, just under 95% seen once. The naive CD8 population came from CD45RO-negative cells selected for CCR7, without terminally differentiated effector memory CD45RA+ cells. The entry originates in a study of shared clonotypes between healthy human individuals. Study details: The study drew on two women and three men aged 18 to 49 as donors.

This receptor was obtained from a young man in good health. Some clones in this sample may be carry-over from other donors' samples. This sequence joins TRBV4-1 and TRBJ2-5, with 7 nucleotides matching TRBD2. TRBJ2-7 explains the end of the DNA better; the J call may be wrong. Sequencing was performed on naive CD8+ T cells from PBMCs. The CDR3 loop reads CASSQDPAGPLNEQYF. In DNA form, the CDR3 reads TGCGCCAGCAGCCAAGACCCAGCGGGACCGCTAAACGAGCAGTACTTC.